This record looks at one T cell receptor (beta chain) sequence and its context. Profiled with immunoSEQ multiplex PCR; TCRdb holds only in-frame clones, not every one. The table lists some 62,000 clones, 75% to 85% of them singletons, with roughly 11% in the top ten. The sample belongs to a study of OX40 agonist ivuxolimab in advanced cancers. Study background: Among those treated, three patients had partial responses, one with hepatocellular carcinoma and two with cutaneous melanoma.

The sample in question was CD4+ or CD8+ T cells sorted from blood, obtained in a trial of the OX40 agonist ivuxolimab. This TCR came from an adult with an advanced solid tumor such as melanoma, head and neck, liver or kidney cancer.

The DNA of the CDR3 is TGTGCCAGCAGCCGATCGTCACTAGCGGGGTTTGATACGCAGTATTTT. Amino acid sequence: CASSRSSLAGFDTQYF. The V call is TRBV14, the J call TRBJ2-3, with TRBD2 matching 10 bases. Germline trimming cut 4 bases from V and 6 bases from J; bases unmatched to any gene: 10. Germline CDR1 SGHDN, CDR2 FVKESK. The CDR3 has 16 amino acids.